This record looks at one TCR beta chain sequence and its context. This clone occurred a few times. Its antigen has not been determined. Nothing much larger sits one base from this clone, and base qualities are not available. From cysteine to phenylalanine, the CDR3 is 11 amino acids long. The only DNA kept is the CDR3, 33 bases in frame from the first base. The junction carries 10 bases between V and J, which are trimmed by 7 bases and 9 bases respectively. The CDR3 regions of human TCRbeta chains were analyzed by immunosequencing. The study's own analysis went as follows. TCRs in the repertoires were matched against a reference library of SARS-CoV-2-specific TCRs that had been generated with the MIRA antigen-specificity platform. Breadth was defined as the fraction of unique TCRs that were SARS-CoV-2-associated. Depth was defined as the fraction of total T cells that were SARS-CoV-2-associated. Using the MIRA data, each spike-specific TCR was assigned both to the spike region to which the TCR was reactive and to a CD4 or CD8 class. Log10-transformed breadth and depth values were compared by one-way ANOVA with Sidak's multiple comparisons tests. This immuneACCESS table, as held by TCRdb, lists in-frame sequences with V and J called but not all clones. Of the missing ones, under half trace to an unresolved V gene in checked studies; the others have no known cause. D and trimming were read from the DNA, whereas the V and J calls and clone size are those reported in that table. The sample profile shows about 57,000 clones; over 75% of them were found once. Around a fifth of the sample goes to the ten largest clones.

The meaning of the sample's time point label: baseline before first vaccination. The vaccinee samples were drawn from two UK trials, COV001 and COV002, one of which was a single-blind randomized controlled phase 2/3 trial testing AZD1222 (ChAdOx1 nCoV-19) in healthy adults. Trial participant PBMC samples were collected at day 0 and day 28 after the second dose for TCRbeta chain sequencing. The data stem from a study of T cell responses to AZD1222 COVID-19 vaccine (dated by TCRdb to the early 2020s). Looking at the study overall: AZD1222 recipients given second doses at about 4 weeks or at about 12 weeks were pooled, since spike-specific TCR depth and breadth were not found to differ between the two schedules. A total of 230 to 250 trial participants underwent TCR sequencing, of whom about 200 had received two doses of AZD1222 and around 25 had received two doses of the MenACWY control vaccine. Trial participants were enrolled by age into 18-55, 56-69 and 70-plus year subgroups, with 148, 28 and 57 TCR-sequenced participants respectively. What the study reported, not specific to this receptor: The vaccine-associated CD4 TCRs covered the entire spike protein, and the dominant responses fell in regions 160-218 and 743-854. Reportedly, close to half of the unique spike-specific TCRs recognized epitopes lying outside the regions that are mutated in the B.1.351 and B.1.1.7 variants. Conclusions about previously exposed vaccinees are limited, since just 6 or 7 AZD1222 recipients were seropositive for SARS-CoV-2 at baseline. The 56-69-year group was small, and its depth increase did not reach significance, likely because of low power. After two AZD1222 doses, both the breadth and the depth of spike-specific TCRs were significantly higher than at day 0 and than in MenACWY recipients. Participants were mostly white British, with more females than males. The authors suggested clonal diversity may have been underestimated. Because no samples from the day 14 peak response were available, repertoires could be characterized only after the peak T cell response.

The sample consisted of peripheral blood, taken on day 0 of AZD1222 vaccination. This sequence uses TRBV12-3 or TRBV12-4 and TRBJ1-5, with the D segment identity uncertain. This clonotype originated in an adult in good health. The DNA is TGTGCCAGCAAAAGAGCGGGGCCCCAGCATTTT. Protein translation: CASKRAGPQHF.